These 28 T cell receptor beta chains were sequenced from one sample in a study of OX40 agonist ivuxolimab in advanced cancers. Using immunoSEQ multiplex PCR, the repertoire was profiled, and TCRdb retains in-frame clones only, with some absent. The data show tens of thousands of clones, with 80% to 90% seen just once and 2.5% to 3% held by the top ten. Here the sequenced sample was CD4+ or CD8+ T cells sorted from blood, taken in a trial of the OX40 agonist ivuxolimab. These TCRs come from an adult with an advanced solid tumor such as melanoma, head and neck, liver or kidney cancer.

V and J are TRBV29-1 and TRBJ1-1; D gene unclear. Germline assignment: CDR1 SQVTM and CDR2 ANQGSEA. The CDR3 is 12 amino acids. The ends were cut back, 4 bases at V and 3 bases at J, with 9 bases in the middle. CDR3 amino acids: CSVVVRDTEAFF. CDR3 bases: TGCAGCGTTGTGGTCAGAGACACTGAAGCTTTCTTT.

A few counts support this clone. Germline is not matched at one junction end, which may reflect a read error. The V call is TRBV7-8, the J call TRBJ1-1; TRBD1 aligns across 8 bases. In germline, CDR1 is SGHVS, CDR2 FQNEAQ. The CDR3 contains 14 residues. The CDR3 nucleotides read TGTGCCAGCAACTTAGGGACAGGGAACACTGAAGCTTTCTTT. It specifies CASNLGTGNTEAFF.

The chain employs TRBV5-4 and TRBJ2-3; 11 positions agree with TRBD2. With V trimmed by 0 bases and J by 4 bases, 10 bases remained unmatched. The CDR3 covers 18 residues. CDR1 and CDR2 from the germline V gene are SGHNT and YYREEE (reference sequence). CDR3 sequence reads: CASSLGGLAGSSADTQYF. The CDR3 DNA sequence: TGTGCCAGCAGCTTGGGTGGACTAGCGGGCTCATCGGCAGATACGCAGTATTTT.

This chain joins TRBV6-6 and TRBJ2-1; D possibly corresponds to TRBD2 (6 bases). V was cut by 5 bases and J by 9 bases, with 14 bases left in between. The CDR3 is 13 amino acids. Germline CDR1 and CDR2: MNHNY and SVGAGI (reference sequence). The chain's CDR3 is CASSPRGQFEQFF. The DNA for the CDR3 is TGTGCCAGCAGTCCGCGGGGTCAGTTTGAGCAGTTCTTC.

Only one count was recorded for this clone. Other DNA sequences in the same sample also yield this CDR3. The chain employs TRBV19 and TRBJ2-1; D perhaps matches TRBD1 (5 bases). Per the germline V gene, CDR1 is LNHDA and CDR2 is SQIVND (reference sequence). CDR3 size: 16 residues. V gave up 3 bases and J gave up 0 bases, with 12 bases separating them. The CDR3 DNA sequence: TGTGCCAGTAGTATTCCAGGGATGAGCTCCTACAATGAGCAGTTCTTC. This codes for CASSIPGMSSYNEQFF.

The chain links TRBV28 to TRBJ2-3, with 8 nucleotides matching TRBD2. Germline V gives CDR1 MDHEN, CDR2 SYDVKM. V shed 10 bases and J 5 bases; nucleotides not matched to a gene: 8. This CDR3 contains 13 residues. CDR3 DNA sequence: TGTGCCACCTCGGGGGGGCTTGGAGATACGCAGTATTTT. It is translated as CATSGGLGDTQYF. The variable domain in full, with the rest retrieved from reference TRBV28 and TRBJ2-3, is DVKVTQSSRYLVKRTGEKVFLECVQDMDHENMFWYRQDPGLGLRLIYFSYDVKMKEKGDIPEGYSVSREKKERFSLILESASTNQTSMYLCATSGGLGDTQYFGPGTRLTVL.

The chain carries TRBV7-9 and TRBJ2-3; the match to TRBD2 covers 11 bases. J gave up 6 bases and V 3 bases, and 8 bases lay outside the gene matches. Germline V gene lookup returns CDR1 SEHNR and CDR2 FQNEAQ (reference sequence). The CDR3 is 16 residues long. The CDR3 here is CASSLLAGGPGDTQYF. The CDR3 coding sequence is TGTGCCAGCAGCTTGTTAGCGGGAGGGCCGGGGGATACGCAGTATTTT.

This chain connects TRBV5-4 to TRBJ1-1, with D unclear. Between the trimmed V and J ends, which lost 0 bases and 6 bases, there was a span of 9 bases. This CDR3 region has 13 residues. Per the germline V gene, CDR1 is SGHNT and CDR2 is YYREEE (reference sequence). CDR3 sequence (DNA): TGTGCCAGCAGCTTGGCCTCAAGGGCTGAAGCTTTCTTT. Protein product: CASSLASRAEAFF. Variable domain in full (rest from reference TRBV5-4 and TRBJ1-1): ETGVTQSPTHLIKTRGQQVTLRCSSQSGHNTVSWYQQALGQGPQFIFQYYREEENGRGNFPPRFSGLQFPNYSSELNVNALELDDSALYLCASSLASRAEAFFGQGTRLTVV.

The V gene is TRBV5-1, the J gene TRBJ2-1, with TRBD2 identical over 11 bases. Unmatched junction bases numbered 2, after V lost 5 bases and J lost 1 base. Germline CDR1 SGHRS, CDR2 YFSETQ. CDR3 length: 15 residues. The CDR3 DNA reads as TGCGCCAGCAGGGGGACTAGCGGTTCCTACAATGAGCAGTTCTTC. Translated, it gives CASRGTSGSYNEQFF. The variable domain in full, completed from reference TRBV5-1 and TRBJ2-1, reads KAGVTQTPRYLIKTRGQQVTLSCSPISGHRSVSWYQQTPGQGLQFLFEYFSETQRNKGNFPGRFSGRQFSNSRSEMNVSTLELGDSALYLCASRGTSGSYNEQFFGPGTRLTVL.

This chain links TRBV19 with TRBJ1-3; 7 positions match TRBD1. Losses at the gene ends were 11 bases for V and 2 bases for J; bases not matched to a gene: 9. Germline V gene data show CDR1 as LNHDA and CDR2 as SQIVND (reference sequence). The CDR3 spans 14 residues. The CDR3 DNA follows: TGTGCCTCAAACGGCGGACAGGCTGGAAACACCATATATTTT. This encodes CASNGGQAGNTIYF.

In its sample, this clone was seen a few times. The chain's CDR3 is CASSFGDRGSSEQYF. In DNA form, the CDR3 reads TGTGCCAGCAGTTTCGGGGACAGGGGTTCGAGCGAGCAGTACTTC. This rearrangement joins TRBV6-5 to TRBJ2-7, with 10 positions matching TRBD1. V shed 4 bases, J shed 6 bases, and the junction held 9 bases outside the gene matches. CDR3 size: 15 residues. Germline-derived CDR1 and CDR2 are MNHEY and SVGAGI.

This chain links TRBV7-3 with TRBJ2-7, with TRBD1 as a possible D gene (6 bases). The germline V gene encodes CDR1 SGHTA and CDR2 FQGTGA. The CDR3 runs to 14 residues. V gave up 0 bases and J gave up 1 base, with 7 bases separating them. CDR3 nucleotide sequence: TGTGCCAGCAGCTTAACCCAGGGGTCCTACGAGCAGTACTTC. It is translated as CASSLTQGSYEQYF. Together with reference TRBV7-3 and TRBJ2-7, the CDR3 gives the full variable domain: GAGVSQTPSNKVTEKGKYVELRCDPISGHTALYWYRQSLGQGPEFLIYFQGTGAADDSGLPNDRFFAVRPEGSVSTLKIQRTERGDSAVYLCASSLTQGSYEQYFGPGTRLTVT.

The chain carries TRBV25-1 and TRBJ1-3, with D maybe TRBD1 (6 bases). The V end lost 1 base, the J end lost 2 bases, and 9 bases lay between the germline ends. The germline V gene encodes CDR1 MGHDK and CDR2 SYGVNS. The CDR3 is made up of 15 amino acids. The CDR3 loop reads CASSEWAGAGNTIYF. The CDR3 bases are TGTGCCAGCAGTGAATGGGCAGGGGCTGGAAACACCATATATTTT.

The rearrangement joins TRBV18 to TRBJ2-1; 7 bases are a match to TRBD2. Unmatched junction bases numbered 8, after V lost 1 base and J lost 8 bases. The CDR3 has 15 residues. The germline CDR1 and CDR2 sequences are KGHSH and LQKENI. The CDR3 here is CASSPRGGQRDEQFF. CDR3 sequence (DNA): TGTGCCAGCTCACCACGGGGAGGGCAGAGAGATGAGCAGTTCTTC.

V and J are TRBV28 and TRBJ1-2; D gene ambiguous. This CDR3 comprises 12 residues. The ends were cut back, 3 bases at V and 7 bases at J, with 9 bases in the middle. Germline V gives CDR1 MDHEN, CDR2 SYDVKM. The CDR3, as DNA: TGTGCCAGCAGTTTGTCCCCCTTTGGCTACACCTTC. Protein product: CASSLSPFGYTF.

The rearrangement joins TRBV18 to TRBJ2-5; possibly TRBD2 for D (6 bases). CDR1 and CDR2 from the germline V gene are KGHSH and LQKENI. CDR3 length: 14 amino acids. V lost 6 bases to trimming and J lost 3 bases, with 14 bases between them. CDR3 sequence (DNA): TGTGCCAGCTCGTCTAGCGAGGTAGAAGAGACCCAGTACTTC. It is translated as CASSSSEVEETQYF.

The chain joins TRBV28 to TRBJ2-7; 10 positions match TRBD1. Trimming removed 6 bases from V and 2 bases from J; junction bases left unmatched: 7. Germline loops: CDR1 MDHEN, CDR2 SYDVKM. This CDR3 has 15 residues. DNA of the CDR3: TGTGCCAGCAGCTCTCTAGGGACAGGGGCCTACGAGCAGTACTTC. Its protein product is CASSSLGTGAYEQYF.

This chain connects TRBV2 to TRBJ1-2; no firm D call. V lost 8 bases and J lost 6, with 19 bases in between. The V gene's germline CDR1 is SNHLY and CDR2 FYNNEI. The CDR3 totals 14 residues. The CDR3 loop is CASVFSWTGDGYTF. The CDR3 nucleotides are TGTGCCAGCGTATTTTCATGGACGGGAGATGGCTACACCTTC.

In this sample, this clone turned up once. This chain links TRBV2 with TRBJ2-5; TRBD1 aligns across 8 bases. The CDR3 covers 13 residues. Germline trimming cut 2 bases from V and 5 bases from J; bases unmatched to any gene: 1. Germline assignment: CDR1 SNHLY and CDR2 FYNNEI. CDR3 region: CASSESGGETQYF. The CDR3 region has the DNA TGTGCCAGCAGTGAATCAGGGGGCGAGACCCAGTACTTC.

This clone was observed a single time. J is TRBJ1-2 and V is TRBV28; D unresolved. The CDR3 is 11 amino acids. V was clipped by 8 bases and J by 5 bases, with 9 bases between them. Germline V lookup: CDR1 MDHEN, CDR2 SYDVKM. CDR3 sequence: CASEGGYGYTF. The CDR3 nucleotides are TGTGCCAGCGAAGGAGGATATGGCTACACCTTC.

V is TRBV4-1 and J is TRBJ2-5; 7 positions match TRBD1. V was clipped by 5 bases and J by 3 bases; unmatched bases: 9. Germline V CDR1 and CDR2: MGHRA, YSYEKL. The CDR3 covers 15 residues. In DNA form, the CDR3 reads TGCGCCAGCAGCACAGGGACAGCAAGTAAAGAGACCCAGTACTTC. It specifies CASSTGTASKETQYF.

This clone appeared once. The genes are TRBV14 and TRBJ2-3; D is ambiguous. V lost 2 bases and J 1 base, leaving 7 bases between the germline ends. The CDR3 totals 14 residues. CDR1 and CDR2 from the germline V gene are SGHDN and FVKESK. CDR3 coding DNA: TGTGCCAGCAGCCAACAAGAGCGCACAGATACGCAGTATTTT. Its protein is CASSQQERTDTQYF.

This chain links TRBV7-9 with TRBJ2-7; D unresolved. V lost 5 bases and J lost 2, with 16 bases in between. Germline CDR1 and CDR2: SEHNR and FQNEAQ (reference sequence). CDR3 length equals 15 residues. CDR3 region: CASSPARFATYEQYF. The CDR3 DNA reads TGTGCCAGCAGCCCCGCCCGATTTGCTACCTACGAGCAGTACTTC.

This clone was seen a handful of times. The genes are TRBV28 and TRBJ2-1, with a tentative D call TRBD1 (6 bases). Germline assignment: CDR1 MDHEN and CDR2 SYDVKM. Between the trimmed V and J ends, which lost 8 bases and 4 bases, there was a span of 12 bases. This CDR3 is 13 amino acids long. The CDR3, as DNA: TGTGCCAGCGGGGGACAACCATACAATGAGCAGTTCTTC. Translating it yields CASGGQPYNEQFF.

The CDR3 nucleotides are TGTGCCAGCTCACCAGGACAGGACGTTTCAGATACGCAGTATTTT. The encoded protein is CASSPGQDVSDTQYF. V usage is TRBV18 and J usage is TRBJ2-3, with 7 positions matching TRBD1. Germline V CDR1 and CDR2: KGHSH, LQKENI. The junction had 6 bases not matched to a gene; V was cut back by 2 bases and J by 4 bases. The CDR3 is 15 amino acids.

Remarks on this clone: One end of the junction varies from germline; a read error may be responsible. The chain uses TRBV11-2 and TRBJ2-4; D may be TRBD1 or TRBD2 (5 bases each). Germline V gives CDR1 SGHAT, CDR2 FQNNGV. The length of the CDR3 is 18 residues. Here the CDR3 DNA reads TGTGCCAGCAGCCTAGAAAATTTGGGGACGAGGTTCAAAAACATTCAGTACTTC. Its protein product is CASSLENLGTRFKNIQYF. The full variable domain, rest sourced from reference TRBV11-2 and TRBJ2-4, is EAGVAQSPRYKIIEKRQSVAFWCNPISGHATLYWYQQILGQGPKLLIQFQNNGVVDDSQLPKDRFSAERLKGVDSTLKIQPAKLEDSAVYLCASSLENLGTRFKNIQYFGAGTRLSVL.

This chain uses TRBV29-1 with TRBJ2-3; 11 bases line up with TRBD2. V dropped 6 bases and J dropped 4; count of bases not matched to a gene: 6. The CDR3 extends over 14 amino acids. CDR1 SQVTM and CDR2 ANQGSEA come from the germline V gene. The CDR3 DNA reads as TGCAGCGTAGTCGGACTAGCGGGCGCAGATACGCAGTATTTT. It codes for CSVVGLAGADTQYF.

This clone came up a few times. The rearrangement links TRBV19 to TRBJ1-5, with D possibly being TRBD1 (5 bases). Trimming removed 7 bases at V and 6 bases at J, with 19 bases between. CDR1 and CDR2 from the germline V gene are LNHDA and SQIVND (reference sequence). The CDR3 runs to 15 residues. CDR3 DNA: TGTGCCAGTACCACGAGTGGGGCGGGGGGTCAGCCCCAGCATTTT. Protein sequence: CASTTSGAGGQPQHF.